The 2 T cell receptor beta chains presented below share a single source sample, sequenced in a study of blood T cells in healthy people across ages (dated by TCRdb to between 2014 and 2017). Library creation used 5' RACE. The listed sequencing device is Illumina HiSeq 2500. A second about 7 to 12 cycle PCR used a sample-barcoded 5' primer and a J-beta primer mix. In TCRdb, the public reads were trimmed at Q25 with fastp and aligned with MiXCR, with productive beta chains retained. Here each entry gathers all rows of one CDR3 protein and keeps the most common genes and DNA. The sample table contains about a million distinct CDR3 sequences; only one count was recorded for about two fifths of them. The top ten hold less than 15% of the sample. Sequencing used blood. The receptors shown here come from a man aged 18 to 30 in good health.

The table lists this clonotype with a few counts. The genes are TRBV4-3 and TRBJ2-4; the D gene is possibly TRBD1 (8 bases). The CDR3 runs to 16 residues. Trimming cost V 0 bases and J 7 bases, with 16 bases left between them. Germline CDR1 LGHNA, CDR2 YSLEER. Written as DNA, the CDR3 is TGCGCCAGCAGCCAAGATGTGGCACAGGGGGGGAACATTCAGTACTTC. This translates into CASSQDVAQGGNIQYF.

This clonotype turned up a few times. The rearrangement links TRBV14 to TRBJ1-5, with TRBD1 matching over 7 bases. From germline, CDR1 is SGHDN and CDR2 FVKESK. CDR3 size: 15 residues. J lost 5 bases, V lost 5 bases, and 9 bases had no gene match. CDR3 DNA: TGTGCCAGCAGCTTTGGGACAGCTGAATATCAGCCCCAGCATTTT. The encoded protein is CASSFGTAEYQPQHF.